The 5 T cell receptor beta chains reported below all come from one sample, sequenced in a study of T-cell reconstitution after alpha-beta-depleted transplantation in children (dated by TCRdb to about 2016). Libraries were constructed by PCR. These reads were obtained on an Illumina HiSeq 2500. TCR library preparation used molecular barcoding, with unique molecular identifiers applied to normalize quantification of the TCRbeta repertoire. TCRdb redid the processing of the public reads, applying fastp at Q25 and MiXCR, and retained in-frame beta chains. Each entry is one CDR3 protein sequence, shown with its most common DNA and genes. The sample table shows a few hundred thousand distinct CDR3 sequences, and around 15% are seen once. Less than 30% of the sample rests with the top ten. Taken with the paper, the label for treatment or condition translates to: allogeneic hematopoietic cell transplantation with graft depleted of TCRalphabeta T cells and CD19 B cells.

The input for sequencing was PBMCs, mostly from graft donor cells, taken 360 days after TCRalphabeta/CD19-depleted stem cell transplant. The receptors come from a boy less than two years old who had a stem cell transplant for Wiskott-Aldrich syndrome, so the T cells may come from the graft donor.

The sample holds a few counts of this clonotype. The chain carries TRBV5-1 and TRBJ2-7, with a weak D call TRBD1 (6 bases). The CDR3 is 14 amino acids. The germline V gene encodes CDR1 SGHRS and CDR2 YFSETQ. Between the trimmed V and J ends, which lost 4 bases and 0 bases, there was a span of 11 bases. The CDR3 sequence is CASSRGTSSYEQYF. The CDR3 DNA follows: TGCGCCAGCAGCAGGGGGACAAGCTCCTACGAGCAGTACTTC.

The chain carries TRBV18 and TRBJ2-7; 8 bases map to TRBD1. V lost 3 bases to trimming and J lost 5 bases; unmatched junction nucleotides: 15. Looked up from germline, CDR1 is KGHSH and CDR2 is LQKENI. CDR3 size: 17 residues. CDR3 in DNA: TGTGCCAGCTCACCCCCCGGGACAGGACCCTCAACAGACGAGCAGTACTTC. Amino acid sequence: CASSPPGTGPSTDEQYF.

This clonotype has only a few counts. This rearrangement joins TRBV7-2 to TRBJ2-1; TRBD1 matches 9 bases. The trim removed 0 bases at V and 9 bases at J, leaving 9 bases unmatched. The length of the CDR3 is 16 residues. Germline V gene lookup returns CDR1 SGHTA and CDR2 FQGNSA. CDR3 DNA: TGTGCCAGCAGCTTAGCAGGGACAGGGTTAGCCTTTGAGCAGTTCTTC. The encoded protein is CASSLAGTGLAFEQFF.

The chain employs TRBV5-1 and TRBJ1-5; no clear D. CDR1 and CDR2 (germline): SGHRS, YFSETQ. V was cut by 8 bases and J by 10 bases, with 19 bases left in between. The CDR3 covers 13 residues. This CDR3 is CARHRAPWYPQHF. The CDR3 nucleotides are TGCGCCAGACACCGGGCCCCTTGGTATCCCCAGCATTTT.

This clonotype occurred a few times. The chain carries TRBV10-2 and TRBJ2-1; 10 positions agree with TRBD2. The CDR3 contains 16 residues. Germline V CDR1 and CDR2: WSHSY, SAAADI. The V segment lost 3 bases and the J segment 3 bases; nucleotides outside the gene matches: 5. CDR3 bases: TGCGCCAGCAGTGAAAGACTAGCGGGCCTCTACAATGAGCAGTTCTTC. It specifies CASSERLAGLYNEQFF.